This TCR beta chain was identified in a study of regulatory T cells in long-lasting Graves disease. In the study overall: Persistence in Graves' disease denoted antithyroid drug use beyond 5 years alongside positive TSH receptor antibodies. General study results and limits: Segments TRBV28, TRBJ1-2 and TRBJ2-5 showed preferential usage in persistent disease. Persistent Graves' patients possessed reduced TCR diversity relative to recently diagnosed ones.

This clonotype was recorded at least ten times. Its specificity is not known. Time point described: persistent/refractory GD, antithyroid drugs over 5 years with positive TRAb. From RNA extracted from PBMCs, the TCR library was made. American Thyroid Association guidelines defined Graves' disease diagnosis. With iRepertoire HTBI primers and Arm-PCR of CDR3 regions, TCR beta libraries were built. One entry per CDR3 protein results from TCRdb running MiXCR on the multiplex PCR reads. The table records 700,000 or so distinct CDR3 sequences, about 30% of them present only once. The CDR3 contains 14 residues. Germline assignment: CDR1 MDHEN and CDR2 SYDVKM. Deletions cut 2 bases from V and 7 bases from J, with 11 bases between.

The chain couples TRBV28 to TRBJ2-2; possibly TRBD1 for D (6 bases). The clonotype was recovered from a female donor with Graves disease. The input for sequencing was peripheral blood mononuclear cells (PBMCs), taken when the disease was refractory, from a patient treated with antithyroid drugs. The CDR3: CASSLPQGHGELFF. DNA for the CDR3: TGTGCCAGCAGTTTACCGCAGGGGCACGGGGAGCTGTTTTTT.